One sample yielded the 32 T cell receptor beta chains listed below, sequenced in a study of cytomegalovirus exposure and HLA in healthy donors. 60 Vbeta and 13 Jbeta primers were used in PCR. Clones were read by immunoSEQ multiplex PCR, and TCRdb kept only the in-frame ones, dropping some. The table gives more than 110,000 clones; the top ten clones make up less than 3% of it. The sequenced material came from PBMCs. The receptor source for this set is a man aged 40-55 years in good health and CMV-seronegative.

The V and J genes are TRBV6-5 and TRBJ1-6, with 8 bases fitting TRBD1. The CDR3 has 15 residues. Germline V gives CDR1 MNHEY, CDR2 SVGAGI. V lost 7 bases, J lost 7 bases, and 9 bases stayed unmatched. As DNA, the CDR3 is TGTGCCAGCAACCCCAGGGGGCTAGGGAATTCACCCCTCCACTTT. This sequence encodes CASNPRGLGNSPLHF.

The chain joins TRBV7-3 to TRBJ1-2; D ambiguous. Germline CDR1 reads SGHTA; CDR2 reads FQGTGA. The CDR3 is 13 residues long. Trimming took 1 base from V and 7 from J, leaving 10 bases between them. This chain's CDR3 is CASSLSGRVGYTF. CDR3 DNA: TGTGCCAGCAGCTTAAGCGGGCGCGTTGGCTACACCTTC. Supplemented by reference TRBV7-3 and TRBJ1-2, the full variable domain reads GAGVSQTPSNKVTEKGKYVELRCDPISGHTALYWYRQSLGQGPEFLIYFQGTGAADDSGLPNDRFFAVRPEGSVSTLKIQRTERGDSAVYLCASSLSGRVGYTFGSGTRLTVV.

The chain combines TRBV6-5 with TRBJ2-7; 7 bases are shared with TRBD1. V shed 2 bases, J shed 5 bases, and the junction held 6 bases outside the gene matches. The CDR3 is 14 residues long. The germline V gene encodes CDR1 MNHEY and CDR2 SVGAGI. CDR3 bases: TGTGCCAGCAGTTACCTGGACAGGCCCCACGAGCAGTACTTC. Translated, it gives CASSYLDRPHEQYF.

V usage is TRBV5-1 and J usage is TRBJ2-2, with no clear D. Trimming pared 0 bases from V and 0 bases from J, leaving 6 bases between. CDR1 and CDR2 (germline): SGHRS, YFSETQ. The CDR3 has 15 amino acids. CDR3 loop: CASSLGHANTGELFF. The CDR3 nucleotides are TGCGCCAGCAGCTTGGGACACGCGAACACCGGGGAGCTGTTTTTT. The full variable domain, its missing parts supplied by reference TRBV5-1 and TRBJ2-2, is KAGVTQTPRYLIKTRGQQVTLSCSPISGHRSVSWYQQTPGQGLQFLFEYFSETQRNKGNFPGRFSGRQFSNSRSEMNVSTLELGDSALYLCASSLGHANTGELFFGEGSRLTVL.

The chain couples TRBV9 to TRBJ2-7; D is possibly TRBD2 (5 bases). Trimming removed 0 bases at V and 2 bases at J, with 12 bases between. CDR1 SGDLS and CDR2 YYNGEE come from the germline V gene. The CDR3 loop spans 15 amino acids. CDR3: CASSVEGGRPYEQYF. CDR3 in DNA: TGTGCCAGCAGCGTAGAGGGCGGGCGACCCTACGAGCAGTACTTC.

The chain joins TRBV7-2 to TRBJ2-7; 14 nucleotides match TRBD2. Per germline, CDR1 SGHTA and CDR2 FQGNSA. V lost 5 bases and J lost 4; bases outside the gene matches: 4. The CDR3 sequence is 15 residues long. The CDR3 region is CASSNRTSGGYEQYF. The DNA of the CDR3 is TGTGCCAGCAGCAACCGGACTAGCGGGGGGTACGAGCAGTACTTC.

J is TRBJ2-7 and V is TRBV19, with TRBD1 matching over 9 bases. Germline lookup yields CDR1 LNHDA and CDR2 SQIVND (reference sequence). Unmatched junction bases numbered 9, after V lost 5 bases and J lost 4 bases. The CDR3 consists of 15 residues. CDR3 bases: TGTGCCAGTAGTGCAACCGGGACAGGGTTTTACGAGCAGTACTTC. Residues: CASSATGTGFYEQYF.

The genes are TRBV19 and TRBJ1-4; 8 bases agree with TRBD1. Trimming took 4 bases from V and 3 from J; bases not matched to a gene: 7. Germline V CDR1 and CDR2: LNHDA, SQIVND (reference sequence). This CDR3 contains 16 residues. As DNA, the CDR3 is TGTGCCAGTAGTAGAACCCCGGACAGGGCTAATGAAAAACTGTTTTTT. This translates into CASSRTPDRANEKLFF.

V and J are TRBV5-6 and TRBJ1-1; D is uncertain. Trimming took off 1 base at V and 4 bases at J, with 11 bases between the two ends. The germline CDR1 and CDR2 sequences are SGHDT and YYEEEE. CDR3 size: 14 residues. This chain's CDR3 is CASSLSWRGTEAFF. The CDR3 region has the DNA TGTGCCAGCAGCTTGAGTTGGCGAGGCACTGAAGCTTTCTTT.

The V and J genes are TRBV29-1 and TRBJ1-2, with 7 nucleotides matching TRBD1. The CDR3 is 11 residues long. Germline trimming cut 3 bases from V and 7 bases from J; bases unmatched to any gene: 2. Germline values: CDR1 SQVTM, CDR2 ANQGSEA. The CDR3 loop is CSVEAGGGYTF. The DNA for the CDR3 is TGCAGCGTTGAGGCAGGGGGTGGCTACACCTTC. The variable domain in full, completed from reference TRBV29-1 and TRBJ1-2, reads SAVISQKPSRDICQRGTSLTIQCQVDSQVTMMFWYRQQPGQSLTLIATANQGSEATYESGFVIDKFPISRPNLTFSTLTVSNMSPEDSSIYLCSVEAGGGYTFGSGTRLTVV.

The gene calls are TRBV7-2 and TRBJ1-4; D not certain. V was pared by 5 bases and J by 4 bases, with 11 bases between. Germline CDR1 SGHTA, CDR2 FQGNSA. The CDR3 loop spans 14 amino acids. The CDR3 coding sequence is TGTGCCAGCAGCCGACGGGGTAATAATGAAAAACTGTTTTTT. This codes for CASSRRGNNEKLFF.

The chain has TRBV9 and TRBJ1-1, with a possible D match to TRBD1 (6 bases). The CDR3 is 15 residues long. Trimming shortened V by 3 bases and J by 0 bases, and 12 bases separated the two germline ends. Germline loops: CDR1 SGDLS, CDR2 YYNGEE. This chain's CDR3 is CASSDRDTMNTEAFF. CDR3 sequence (DNA): TGTGCCAGCAGCGACCGGGACACCATGAACACTGAAGCTTTCTTT. The whole variable domain, filled in from reference TRBV9 and TRBJ1-1, reads DSGVTQTPKHLITATGQRVTLRCSPRSGDLSVYWYQQSLDQGLQFLIQYYNGEERAKGNILERFSAQQFPDLHSELNLSSLELGDSALYFCASSDRDTMNTEAFFGQGTRLTVV.

The V and J genes are TRBV7-6 and TRBJ1-3, with D maybe TRBD1 (5 bases). Trimming shortened V by 1 base and J by 2 bases, and 9 bases separated the two germline ends. CDR3 length equals 15 residues. Germline V gene lookup returns CDR1 SGHVS and CDR2 FNYEAQ. The CDR3 bases are TGTGCCAGCAGCTTAGATCGCAGGGCTGGAAACACCATATATTTT. This encodes CASSLDRRAGNTIYF.

CDR3 sequence reads: CASSSRGSNQPQHF. In DNA form, the CDR3 reads TGTGCCAGCAGTTCTAGGGGGAGCAATCAGCCCCAGCATTTT. The rearrangement joins TRBV6-5 to TRBJ1-5; D may be TRBD1 (6 bases). The CDR3 has 14 amino acids. Germline values: CDR1 MNHEY, CDR2 SVGAGI. The germline V and J ends were trimmed by 4 bases and 1 base, with 8 bases remaining between them.

The gene calls are TRBV7-2 and TRBJ1-6; D may be TRBD1 (5 bases). There are 16 residues in the CDR3. V was pared by 2 bases and J by 5 bases, with 13 bases between. Germline values: CDR1 SGHTA, CDR2 FQGNSA. CDR3 in DNA: TGTGCCAGCAGCTTATGGGGGGAAGGGAATAATTCACCCCTCCACTTT. Translated: CASSLWGEGNNSPLHF.

The chain recombines TRBV10-3 with TRBJ2-1; 7 bases map to TRBD2. This CDR3 region has 16 residues. The germline V gene has CDR1 ENHRY and CDR2 SYGVKD. V lost 0 bases to trimming and J lost 12 bases; unmatched junction nucleotides: 14. CDR3 residues: CAISESVQRGPMAQFF. As DNA, the CDR3 is TGTGCCATCAGTGAGTCGGTCCAGCGGGGCCCGATGGCGCAGTTCTTC.

CDR3 sequence (DNA): TGTGCCAGCAGCCCCCTCGGAGGGACGGAAGGTCAGCCCCAGCATTTT. The encoded protein is CASSPLGGTEGQPQHF. The chain employs TRBV7-2 and TRBJ1-5, with D perhaps TRBD1 (5 bases). CDR1 and CDR2 (germline): SGHTA, FQGNSA. V was pared by 5 bases and J by 6 bases, with 20 bases between. CDR3 length equals 16 residues.

In the case of this clone: Other DNA sequences in this sample translate to the same CDR3. The genes are TRBV7-3 and TRBJ2-2; 7 positions match TRBD1. V was pared by 2 bases and J by 1 base, with 1 base of the junction left unmatched. Germline V gene sequence: CDR1 SGHTA, CDR2 FQGTGA. This CDR3 spans 15 amino acids. In DNA, the CDR3 is TGTGCCAGCAGCTTAGGGGACAGGAACACCGGGGAGCTGTTTTTT. Its translation: CASSLGDRNTGELFF.

V usage is TRBV7-3 and J usage is TRBJ2-3; 7 bases fit TRBD1. This CDR3 has 14 residues. Germline V gene sequence: CDR1 SGHTA, CDR2 FQGTGA. Germline trimming cut 5 bases from V and 3 bases from J; bases unmatched to any gene: 5. CDR3 protein: CASSMDRTTDTQYF. As DNA, the CDR3 is TGTGCCAGCAGCATGGACAGGACAACAGATACGCAGTATTTT. Looking up the rest from reference TRBV7-3 and TRBJ2-3 gives the full variable domain: GAGVSQTPSNKVTEKGKYVELRCDPISGHTALYWYRQSLGQGPEFLIYFQGTGAADDSGLPNDRFFAVRPEGSVSTLKIQRTERGDSAVYLCASSMDRTTDTQYFGPGTRLTVL.

This rearrangement joins TRBV28 to TRBJ1-2; D call uncertain. V was pared by 6 bases and J by 0 bases, with 14 bases between. The CDR3 covers 15 residues. Germline V gene lookup returns CDR1 MDHEN and CDR2 SYDVKM. CDR3 nucleotide sequence: TGTGCCAGCAGCCTGCGAAGGAGAGCTAACTATGGCTACACCTTC. Encoded protein: CASSLRRRANYGYTF.

This chain joins TRBV7-9 and TRBJ1-1; D is unresolved. Germline V gene sequence: CDR1 SEHNR, CDR2 FQNEAQ (reference sequence). V was shortened by 4 bases and J by 1 base, with 10 bases between the two germline ends. The CDR3 covers 14 residues. The CDR3 here is CASSSGLGNTEAFF. In DNA form, the CDR3 reads TGTGCCAGCAGCTCAGGATTGGGGAACACTGAAGCTTTCTTT.

This chain joins TRBV7-7 and TRBJ2-1; TRBD1 agrees at 9 bases. The CDR3 runs to 15 residues. V trimming: 4 bases; J trimming: 7 bases; junction bases outside the gene matches: 8. The germline V gene has CDR1 SSHAT and CDR2 FNYEAQ (reference sequence). CDR3 loop: CASSSDRGLSNEQFF. CDR3 coding DNA: TGTGCCAGCAGCTCGGACAGGGGATTGAGTAATGAGCAGTTCTTC.

V is TRBV19 and J is TRBJ1-2; a possible D gene is TRBD1 (6 bases). CDR3 length: 16 residues. The V gene's germline CDR1 is LNHDA and CDR2 SQIVND (reference sequence). V was clipped by 9 bases and J by 1 base, with 21 bases between them. The DNA for the CDR3 is TGTGCCAGCTCATGGGGTGGGGGCACTAATAACTATGGCTACACCTTC. Residues: CASSWGGGTNNYGYTF. The full variable domain, completed using reference TRBV19 and TRBJ1-2, is DGGITQSPKYLFRKEGQNVTLSCEQNLNHDAMYWYRQDPGQGLRLIYYSQIVNDFQKGDIAEGYSVSREKKESFPLTVTSAQKNPTAFYLCASSWGGGTNNYGYTFGSGTRLTVV.

The genes are TRBV7-6 and TRBJ1-2; D remains ambiguous. Germline CDR1 and CDR2: SGHVS and FNYEAQ. V lost 5 bases to trimming and J lost 1 base, with 11 bases between them. CDR3 length: 14 amino acids. CDR3 sequence (DNA): TGTGCCAGCAGCCCCTCCCCAGTTAACTATGGCTACACCTTC. Translated, it gives CASSPSPVNYGYTF.

The chain links TRBV29-1 to TRBJ1-1, with 7 bases lining up with TRBD1. Germline CDR1 SQVTM, CDR2 ANQGSEA. This CDR3 spans 14 amino acids. With 3 bases clipped from V and 2 bases from J, the junction kept 6 bases outside the gene matches. The CDR3 sequence: CSVDTQGGNTEAFF. CDR3 sequence (DNA): TGCAGCGTTGATACCCAGGGGGGTAACACTGAAGCTTTCTTT.

This sequence joins TRBV5-1 and TRBJ2-1; D perhaps matches TRBD2 (7 bases). Trimming left V 0 bases short and J 4 bases short, with 11 bases between. Germline lookup yields CDR1 SGHRS and CDR2 YFSETQ. CDR3 length equals 15 residues. The DNA for the CDR3 is TGCGCCAGCAGCTTGGAAGGGGGGGGATACAATGAGCAGTTCTTC. Protein sequence: CASSLEGGGYNEQFF.

The chain employs TRBV27 and TRBJ1-2, with a weak D call TRBD1 (6 bases). The germline V gene has CDR1 MNHEY and CDR2 SMNVEV (reference sequence). The CDR3 has 15 residues. V was pared by 4 bases and J by 1 base, with 13 bases between. This chain's CDR3 is CASSSSGVINYGYTF. In DNA form, the CDR3 reads TGTGCCAGCAGTTCGTCAGGGGTAATTAACTATGGCTACACCTTC.

CDR3 region: CATSRDTVSEFHEQYF. As DNA, the CDR3 is TGTGCCACCAGCAGAGATACAGTTTCAGAGTTCCACGAGCAGTACTTC. The chain recombines TRBV15 with TRBJ2-7; D is uncertain. The CDR3 runs 16 residues. Trimming stripped 0 bases from V and 5 bases from J, with 17 bases between. The germline V gene encodes CDR1 LNHNV and CDR2 YYDKDF (reference sequence).

The chain combines TRBV11-2 with TRBJ2-1, with D perhaps matching TRBD2 (6 bases). Germline V gene data show CDR1 as SGHAT and CDR2 as FQNNGV. The V gene lost 5 bases and the J gene lost 16 bases, with 18 bases spanning the gap. The CDR3 is 12 amino acids. The CDR3 sequence: CASSPDGGPEFF. CDR3 nucleotides: TGTGCCAGCAGCCCCGACGGGGGACCGGAATTCTTC.

The chain carries TRBV7-9 and TRBJ1-3; maybe TRBD1 (6 bases). Germline V CDR1 and CDR2: SEHNR, FQNEAQ (reference sequence). The CDR3 sequence is 16 residues long. With 3 bases removed from V and 1 base from J, the gap between germline ends came to 13 bases. The CDR3 region is CASSFKGVRSGNTIYF. CDR3 coding DNA: TGTGCCAGCAGCTTCAAGGGGGTTAGGTCTGGAAACACCATATATTTT.

V is TRBV29-1 and J is TRBJ2-7; D is perhaps TRBD1 (6 bases). V gave up 6 bases and J gave up 3 bases, with 12 bases separating them. Germline V gene data show CDR1 as SQVTM and CDR2 as ANQGSEA. CDR3 size: 12 residues. CDR3 loop: CSVSGTSYEQYF. CDR3 bases: TGCAGCGTCTCCGGGACAAGCTACGAGCAGTACTTC.

V and J are TRBV28 and TRBJ1-1; a possible D gene is TRBD1 (6 bases). The CDR3 has 15 residues. CDR1 is MDHEN, CDR2 SYDVKM, per germline. Trimming shortened V by 6 bases and J by 0 bases, and 14 bases separated the two germline ends. CDR3 amino acids: CASRGVRGMNTEAFF. For the CDR3, the DNA is TGTGCCAGCAGGGGCGTCAGGGGTATGAACACTGAAGCTTTCTTT.